Shown below are 15 T cell receptor beta chains from a single sample sequenced in a study of cytomegalovirus exposure and HLA in healthy donors (dated by TCRdb to about 2017). Library method: the immunoSEQ multiplex PCR assay. For the multiplex PCR, a mixture combining 60 forward primers for TCR Vbeta segments and 13 reverse primers for TCR Jbeta segments was used. This immuneACCESS table, as held by TCRdb, lists in-frame sequences with V and J called but not all clones. Of the missing ones, under half trace to an unresolved V gene in checked studies; the others have no known cause. This sample is represented by about 180,000 clones; over 70% of them were singletons. The ten largest clones add up to 1.4% to 1.5% of the sample. Sequences were obtained from PBMCs. The receptor source for this set is a man in his late teens or twenties in good health and CMV-seronegative.

The gene calls are TRBV6-5 and TRBJ1-2, with a possible D match to TRBD1 (6 bases). CDR3 length: 12 residues. Germline CDR1 MNHEY, CDR2 SVGAGI. The V end lost 6 bases, the J end lost 2 bases, and 7 bases lay between the germline ends. In DNA, the CDR3 is TGTGCCAGCAGCGGACAGAACTATGGCTACACCTTC. Its translation: CASSGQNYGYTF.

The rearrangement joins TRBV7-2 to TRBJ2-2; TRBD2 is a possible D gene (7 bases). The germline V gene has CDR1 SGHTA and CDR2 FQGNSA. The V end lost 1 base, the J end lost 5 bases, and 14 bases lay between the germline ends. The CDR3 consists of 16 residues. The CDR3 coding sequence is TGTGCCAGCAGCTTAGGGCGGGGGCCGGGAACCGGGGAGCTGTTTTTT. It is translated as CASSLGRGPGTGELFF.

The V and J genes are TRBV19 and TRBJ2-1, with 7 bases matching TRBD1. The CDR3 is made up of 15 amino acids. Per germline, CDR1 LNHDA and CDR2 SQIVND (reference sequence). V gave up 5 bases and J gave up 10 bases; unmatched junction bases: 14. The CDR3 bases are TGTGCCAGTAGTCCGGAACTAGGAAGGGGGCCCGAGCAGTTCTTC. Amino acids: CASSPELGRGPEQFF.

The V call is TRBV18, the J call TRBJ1-6; the D gene is possibly TRBD1 (5 bases). This CDR3 is built from 18 residues. Between the trimmed V and J ends, which lost 0 bases and 8 bases, there was a span of 20 bases. Germline CDR1 is KGHSH and CDR2 is LQKENI. CDR3 DNA: TGTGCCAGCTCACCACCAAAACGTCTCCCAGGGATGGATTCACCCCTCCACTTT. Encoded protein: CASSPPKRLPGMDSPLHF.

This clone was detected only a few times. The chain links TRBV2 to TRBJ1-4; 9 bases map to TRBD1. The CDR3 runs 15 residues. Germline V gene data show CDR1 as SNHLY and CDR2 as FYNNEI. Trimming cost V 6 bases and J 6 bases; bases outside gene matches: 8. The CDR3 is CASRGTQGAYEKLFF. CDR3 coding DNA: TGTGCCAGCAGAGGGACACAGGGGGCTTATGAAAAACTGTTTTTT.

The chain joins TRBV7-3 to TRBJ2-1, with 9 bases fitting TRBD2. The CDR3 is made up of 16 amino acids. Germline assignment: CDR1 SGHTA and CDR2 FQGTGA. Trimming at V came to 2 bases and at J to 7 bases, leaving 9 bases not matched to a gene. DNA of the CDR3: TGTGCCAGCAGCTTATGGGCGGGGGGGCTCGTAAATGAGCAGTTCTTC. It encodes CASSLWAGGLVNEQFF.

The chain has TRBV4-1 and TRBJ1-3; the D is unclear. This CDR3 comprises 15 residues. Between the trimmed V and J ends, which lost 0 bases and 0 bases, there was a span of 6 bases. Germline V gives CDR1 MGHRA, CDR2 YSYEKL. In DNA, the CDR3 is TGCGCCAGCAGCCAAGACAGAAACTCTGGAAACACCATATATTTT. Translating it yields CASSQDRNSGNTIYF.

This clone was picked up one time. The chain couples TRBV19 to TRBJ2-5, with TRBD1 matching over 9 bases. The J call may be incorrect, as the DNA end agrees better with TRBJ2-7. Germline loops: CDR1 LNHDA, CDR2 SQIVND (reference sequence). The CDR3 covers 15 residues. CDR3 sequence reads: CASSITGQGYYEQYF. CDR3 nucleotide sequence: TGTGCCAGTAGTATTACAGGACAGGGGTACTACGAGCAGTACTTC.

The V and J genes are TRBV19 and TRBJ2-3; 9 nucleotides match TRBD1. The germline V gene encodes CDR1 LNHDA and CDR2 SQIVND (reference sequence). The CDR3 contains 14 residues. The V gene end was trimmed by 7 bases and the J gene end by 4 bases; junction bases not matched to a gene: 6. CDR3: CASNGQGFADTQYF. Here the CDR3 DNA reads TGTGCCAGTAACGGACAGGGGTTCGCAGATACGCAGTATTTT.

This clone was picked up one time. The V gene is TRBV6-5, the J gene TRBJ2-7; TRBD1 agrees at 9 bases. V lost 5 bases, J lost 2 bases, and 7 bases stayed unmatched. The CDR3 is made up of 15 amino acids. Germline values: CDR1 MNHEY, CDR2 SVGAGI. This CDR3 reads CASSSPGQGTYEQYF. In DNA form, the CDR3 reads TGTGCCAGCAGTAGCCCGGGACAGGGAACCTACGAGCAGTACTTC.

V gene TRBV4-1 combines with J gene TRBJ2-1; 12 positions agree with TRBD2. Germline lookup yields CDR1 MGHRA and CDR2 YSYEKL. V dropped 3 bases and J dropped 8; count of bases not matched to a gene: 5. CDR3 length: 15 residues. DNA of the CDR3: TGCGCCAGCAGCCAGACTAGCGGGAGCGTCTATGAGCAGTTCTTC. Protein: CASSQTSGSVYEQFF.

The chain carries TRBV4-3 and TRBJ1-5; no firm D call. With 1 base removed from V and 5 bases from J, the gap between germline ends came to 12 bases. The V gene's germline CDR1 is LGHNA and CDR2 YSLEER. The CDR3 length is 15 residues. CDR3 region: CASSQGREQHQPQHF. The CDR3 DNA follows: TGCGCCAGCAGCCAAGGGAGGGAACAGCATCAGCCCCAGCATTTT.

This chain joins TRBV27 and TRBJ1-4, with D uncertain. Trimming took 3 bases from V and 3 from J, leaving 5 bases between them. Germline V lookup: CDR1 MNHEY, CDR2 SMNVEV (reference sequence). The CDR3 contains 13 residues. CDR3 bases: TGTGCCAGCAGTTTTTTCGCTAATGAAAAACTGTTTTTT. It translates to CASSFFANEKLFF.

The chain combines TRBV12-2 with TRBJ2-5; TRBD1, the table's D call, lacks a check against the DNA. TRBV12-2 is classified as a pseudogene. This CDR3 contains 14 residues. Here the CDR3 DNA reads TGTGCAAGTCGCTTAGTATGCAGGGGGGAGACCCAGTACTTC. It specifies CASRLVCRGETQYF.

The chain has TRBV30 and TRBJ1-2, with 8 bases matching TRBD1. V lost 2 bases and J lost 9; bases outside the gene matches: 8. Germline-derived CDR1 and CDR2 are GTSNPN and SVGIG (reference sequence). The CDR3 is 13 residues long. The CDR3 region is CAWSQGQGSRYTF. The CDR3 region has the DNA TGTGCCTGGAGTCAAGGACAGGGAAGTCGCTACACCTTC.